This entry concerns a single TCR beta chain. The antigen is not known. This entry is derived from a study of CD8 T cells in ankylosing spondylitis. TCRdb re-analysed the 5' RACE reads in MiXCR, keeping a single row per CDR3 protein. The sample lists about 390,000 distinct CDR3 sequences; 20% to 25% were seen once. Points from the study as a whole: Blood of patients with ankylosing spondylitis appeared to be characterized by a TCR beta motif of several highly homologous variants.

Sequencing used blood, either unsorted or a sorted T cell fraction (not recorded which). This TCR derives from a male donor with ankylosing spondylitis.

This chain's CDR3 is CASSLLPTDTQYF. The CDR3 nucleotides read TGCGCCAGCAGCTTGCTACCTACAGATACGCAGTATTTT. The chain employs TRBV5-1 and TRBJ2-3; D remains unclear. The CDR3 sequence is 13 residues long. CDR1 is SGHRS, CDR2 YFSETQ, per germline. V was trimmed by 1 base and J by 3 bases, leaving 6 bases between them.